This T cell receptor (beta chain) is from a study of regulatory T cells in long-lasting Graves disease. Time point specified: newly diagnosed GD, antithyroid drugs for less than 3 months. PBMCs were the source of the RNA used for TCR sequencing. Overall study findings and caveats: With persistent disease, TRBV28, TRBJ1-2 and TRBJ2-5 were the favored segments. Sharing of public clonotypes was greater in persistent patients (roughly 2,600) than in new patients (approximately 940).

The CDR3 contains 14 residues. Germline V gene sequence: CDR1 LNHDA, CDR2 SQIVND (reference sequence). Relying on iRepertoire HTBI primers and Arm-PCR of CDR3 regions, the team built TCR beta libraries. TCRdb fed the multiplex PCR reads into MiXCR, producing one record per CDR3 protein. The sample contains over 450,000 distinct CDR3 sequences, 9.5% to 15% of which appear only once. Remarks on this clonotype: Antigen: not known. A much more abundant neighbour one base away suggests this may be a read error.

The same data also contributed to another study, on T cells in Graves' hyperthyroidism and ophthalmopathy.

The V call is TRBV19, the J call TRBJ2-5; D possibly corresponds to TRBD2 (7 bases). The sample consisted of peripheral blood mononuclear cells (PBMCs), taken at new diagnosis, from a patient treated with antithyroid drugs. The receptor comes from a woman aged 25 to 39 with Graves disease. DNA for the CDR3: TGTGCCAGTACCCCTAACAGGGCGGGAGATGAGCGGTTCTTC. As protein: CASTPNRAGDERFF. Together with reference TRBV19 and TRBJ2-5, the CDR3 gives the full variable domain: DGGITQSPKYLFRKEGQNVTLSCEQNLNHDAMYWYRQDPGQGLRLIYYSQIVNDFQKGDIAEGYSVSREKKESFPLTVTSAQKNPTAFYLCASTPNRAGDERFFGPGTRLLVL.